This T cell receptor beta chain was retrieved from a study of tumor and adjacent non-tumor tissue in lung cancer. About the study: The cohort had roughly 11 adenocarcinoma, a couple of squamous cell and 1 small cell patients. Samples averaged around 3.9 million productive TCRbeta reads each. The study, taken as a whole, reports: Tumor tissue had significantly higher TCR diversity than normal lung. Normal lung showed higher cumulative top 100 clone frequency than tumor.

The CDR3 is 13 residues long. Germline assignment: CDR1 DFQATT and CDR2 SNEGSKA (reference sequence). A modified ARM-PCR protocol with three rounds of nested PCR amplified TCRbeta. Each CDR3 protein gets one entry after TCRdb re-called the multiplex PCR reads with MiXCR. This repertoire shows about 110,000 distinct CDR3 sequences, over 75% found once; its top ten account for approximately 22%. This clonotype came up a few times. Its antigen remains unidentified. This may be a read error, as it is one base from a much larger clone. RNA was extracted from bulk tissue without any cell sorting. The receptor's source is a man between 65 and 80 years old with non-small cell lung cancer. The sequenced material came from lung tumor tissue. The V gene is TRBV20-1, the J gene TRBJ2-7, with 11 bases aligning to TRBD2. CDR3 sequence reads: CGAPGLADYEQYF. Written as DNA, the CDR3 is TGCGGTGCTCCGGGACTAGCGGACTACGAGCAGTACTTC.